One and the same sample provided the 20 T cell receptor beta chains below, sequenced in a study of regulatory T cells in long-lasting Graves disease. Relying on iRepertoire HTBI primers and Arm-PCR of CDR3 regions, the team built TCR beta libraries. TCRdb reprocessed the multiplex PCR reads via MiXCR and lists one record per CDR3 protein. The data hold a few hundred thousand distinct CDR3 sequences, with approximately 15% observed a single time. Regarding time point: newly diagnosed GD, antithyroid drugs for less than 3 months. Researchers made the TCR library from RNA that was extracted from PBMCs. The sample was also linked to a second study, of T cells in Graves' hyperthyroidism and ophthalmopathy.

The sequences come from peripheral blood mononuclear cells (PBMCs), collected at new diagnosis, from a patient treated with antithyroid drugs. These receptors came from a woman aged 45-65 years with Graves disease.

This clonotype appeared a few times. This chain links TRBV18 with TRBJ1-4; 7 nucleotides match TRBD1. Germline values: CDR1 KGHSH, CDR2 LQKENI. V lost 3 bases and J lost 8; bases outside the gene matches: 9. This CDR3 contains 15 residues. CDR3 residues: CASSPSGTVEEKLFF. For the CDR3, the DNA is TGTGCCAGCTCACCCTCCGGGACAGTAGAAGAAAAACTGTTTTTT.

This clonotype has at least ten counts. J is TRBJ2-5 and V is TRBV6-6; 7 nucleotides match TRBD2. This CDR3 has 14 amino acids. With 0 bases clipped from V and 3 bases from J, the junction kept 1 base outside the gene matches. Germline CDR1 reads MNHNY; CDR2 reads SVGAGI (reference sequence). CDR3 DNA: TGTGCCAGCAGTTACTCGGGGGGGAAAGAGACCCAGTACTTC. As protein: CASSYSGGKETQYF.

The chain employs TRBV6-1 and TRBJ1-4; D perhaps matches TRBD1 (6 bases). Germline V gives CDR1 MNHNS, CDR2 SASEGT. This CDR3 is 13 amino acids long. V was pared by 6 bases and J by 1 base, with 6 bases between. The CDR3 spells CASRTGTNEKLFF. CDR3 in DNA: TGTGCCAGCAGGACAGGAACTAATGAAAAACTGTTTTTT.

The genes are TRBV27 and TRBJ2-1; 10 nucleotides match TRBD2. The germline V gene encodes CDR1 MNHEY and CDR2 SMNVEV (reference sequence). Trimming took 7 bases from V and 4 from J; bases not matched to a gene: 4. There are 14 residues in the CDR3. CDR3 DNA: TGTGCCAGCATAGCGGGAGGAGGATACAATGAGCAGTTCTTC. Translating gives CASIAGGGYNEQFF.

The chain combines TRBV2 with TRBJ2-5; D gene ambiguous. CDR3 length: 14 residues. Germline CDR1 is SNHLY and CDR2 is FYNNEI. Trimming cost V 6 bases and J 8 bases, with 19 bases left between them. The CDR3 DNA reads as TGTGCCAGCAGCGACGGATTAGGAAGGAGAACCCAGTACTTC. This translates into CASSDGLGRRTQYF.

This clonotype was picked up a small number of times. The chain is built from TRBV20-1 and TRBJ2-1; 9 bases match TRBD2. The CDR3 is 14 amino acids. After removal of 0 bases from V and 8 bases from J, the junction contained 5 bases not matched to a gene. Germline CDR1 and CDR2: DFQATT and SNEGSKA (reference sequence). CDR3 DNA: TGCAGTGCTAGAGATTCTAGCGGGGTGGATGAGCAGTTCTTC. Translation gives CSARDSSGVDEQFF.

This clonotype showed up many times. The chain combines TRBV12-3 or TRBV12-4 with TRBJ2-1, with no clear D. Trimming removed 7 bases from V and 11 bases from J, with 15 bases in between. The CDR3 spans 12 residues. CDR3 nucleotide sequence: TGTGCCAGCACCCAATATAGACACAAGCAGTTCTTC. It specifies CASTQYRHKQFF.

This chain connects TRBV19 to TRBJ1-5, with D uncertain. CDR3 length equals 14 residues. CDR1 and CDR2 from the germline V gene are LNHDA and SQIVND (reference sequence). Trimming took off 2 bases at V and 5 bases at J, with 10 bases between the two ends. The CDR3 sequence is CASSIIGDYQPQHF. The CDR3 nucleotides read TGTGCCAGTAGTATAATTGGAGATTATCAGCCCCAGCATTTT.

This clonotype has just a few counts. The V call is TRBV6-2 or TRBV6-3, the J call TRBJ2-3, with a tentative D call TRBD2 (5 bases). The CDR3 length is 18 residues. The ends were cut back, 0 bases at V and 6 bases at J, with 22 bases in the middle. Germline CDR1 MNHEY, CDR2 SVGEGT. CDR3 sequence: CASSYSSEGYELADTQYF. The DNA for the CDR3 is TGTGCCAGCAGTTACTCGAGCGAGGGCTACGAGCTCGCTGATACGCAGTATTTT.

This clonotype was seen many times. The J gene is TRBJ2-1, the V gene TRBV11-1, with TRBD2 matching 10 bases. This CDR3 is 15 amino acids long. Looked up from germline, CDR1 is SGHAT and CDR2 is FQDESV (reference sequence). V dropped 6 bases and J dropped 7; count of bases not matched to a gene: 9. The CDR3 DNA reads TGTGCCAGCAGTCTTAGCGGGAGGCCGGGGAATGAGCAGTTCTTC. Encoded protein: CASSLSGRPGNEQFF.

On this clonotype: A read error is possible here, since a much larger clone lies one base away. The V and J genes are TRBV11-2 and TRBJ2-3; 11 bases align to TRBD2. The tail of the sequence fits TRBJ2-1 better, so the J call may be wrong. The CDR3 runs 15 residues. Germline values: CDR1 SGHAT, CDR2 FQNNGV. The DNA of the CDR3 is TGTGCCAGCAGCGGGACTAGCGGACTTTACAAAGAGCAGTTCTTC. This codes for CASSGTSGLYKEQFF.

Remarks on this clonotype: Possible read error: a much larger clone is one base away. V and J are TRBV6-1 and TRBJ2-5; the match to TRBD1 covers 12 bases. The trim removed 7 bases at V and 5 bases at J, leaving 8 bases unmatched. The CDR3 has 15 amino acids. Germline CDR1 MNHNS, CDR2 SASEGT. The CDR3 DNA reads as TGTGCCAGCATGAGGGACAGGGGGCCTGGGGAGACCCAGTACTTC. Protein product: CASMRDRGPGETQYF.

This clonotype has at least ten counts. The rearrangement links TRBV2 to TRBJ2-3; possibly TRBD2 for D (6 bases). Germline V gene sequence: CDR1 SNHLY, CDR2 FYNNEI. Between the trimmed V and J ends, which lost 4 bases and 4 bases, there was a span of 9 bases. CDR3 length: 13 amino acids. CDR3 sequence reads: CASSGEVADTQYF. The CDR3 bases are TGTGCCAGCAGTGGGGAGGTTGCAGATACGCAGTATTTT.

In its sample, this clonotype was seen a few times. The chain links TRBV27 to TRBJ2-5; D is possibly TRBD1 (6 bases). Germline V gene sequence: CDR1 MNHEY, CDR2 SMNVEV (reference sequence). The CDR3 length is 15 residues. V was cut by 2 bases and J by 0 bases, with 10 bases left in between. DNA for the CDR3: TGTGCCAGCAGTTTAAGGGACACCCACCAAGAGACCCAGTACTTC. It codes for CASSLRDTHQETQYF.

This clonotype came up many times. This rearrangement joins TRBV18 to TRBJ2-5; D is unclear. The CDR3 contains 14 residues. Trimming removed 0 bases at V and 5 bases at J, with 10 bases between. Germline V gene lookup returns CDR1 KGHSH and CDR2 LQKENI. The CDR3 region has the DNA TGTGCCAGCTCACCACCTGGTTTGAGGGAGACCCAGTACTTC. It translates to CASSPPGLRETQYF.

This clonotype was counted at least ten times. The V and J genes are TRBV11-2 and TRBJ2-2, with 7 nucleotides matching TRBD2. V lost 11 bases to trimming and J lost 5 bases; unmatched junction nucleotides: 11. Germline V gene lookup returns CDR1 SGHAT and CDR2 FQNNGV. CDR3 length: 14 residues. CDR3 nucleotides: TGTGCCGAAGGACGGACTAGGGGAACCGGGGAGCTGTTTTTT. Translating gives CAEGRTRGTGELFF.

This clonotype appeared many times. The chain is built from TRBV30 and TRBJ1-1; D is unresolved. The germline CDR1 and CDR2 sequences are GTSNPN and SVGIG (reference sequence). The CDR3 covers 13 residues. Trimming removed 5 bases from V and 3 bases from J, with 13 bases in between. CDR3 protein: CAWCQEVDTEAFF. CDR3 DNA: TGTGCCTGGTGTCAGGAGGTCGACACTGAAGCTTTCTTT.

This clonotype was recorded many times. The gene calls are TRBV5-4 and TRBJ2-5; TRBD1 is a possible D gene (6 bases). V lost 4 bases and J lost 2, with 18 bases in between. Germline CDR1 SGHNT, CDR2 YYREEE (reference sequence). The CDR3 is 16 amino acids. Written as DNA, the CDR3 is TGTGCCAGCAGCAAATCCTTACAGGGTCCACAAGAGACCCAGTACTTC. This encodes CASSKSLQGPQETQYF.

This chain connects TRBV3-1 to TRBJ2-3, with D maybe TRBD2 (5 bases). V lost 0 bases to trimming and J lost 0 bases, with 13 bases between them. Germline V lookup: CDR1 LGHDT, CDR2 YNNKEL (reference sequence). CDR3 length equals 17 residues. CDR3 loop: CASSQDWAGPSTDTQYF. Here the CDR3 DNA reads TGTGCCAGCAGCCAAGATTGGGCGGGCCCTAGCACAGATACGCAGTATTTT.

The gene calls are TRBV4-1 and TRBJ2-5, with 7 bases identical to TRBD2. The CDR3 has 14 residues. Trimming cost V 3 bases and J 4 bases; bases outside gene matches: 5. Germline V lookup: CDR1 MGHRA, CDR2 YSYEKL. DNA of the CDR3: TGCGCCAGCAGCCAGGACCTAGCGGTAGAGACCCAGTACTTC. This codes for CASSQDLAVETQYF.